This TCR beta chain comes out of a study of cytomegalovirus exposure and HLA in healthy donors. The study ran its PCR with 60 Vbeta and 13 Jbeta primers. This table comes from immunoSEQ multiplex PCR, and its TCRdb copy is limited to in-frame clones, with some not included. The sample holds approximately 100,000 clones, around 9.6% seen once. This CDR3 contains 15 residues. Germline V CDR1 and CDR2: SGHKS, YYEKEE (reference sequence). With V trimmed by 3 bases and J by 8 bases, 10 bases remained unmatched. This clone was seen only a few times. Input material: PBMCs. The sequence derives from a man between 45 and 60 years old in good health and CMV-seropositive. The V gene is TRBV5-5, the J gene TRBJ1-4, with 7 bases identical to TRBD1. CDR3 nucleotides: TGTGCCAGCAGCTGGCCGGGGACAGAAGAAGAAAAACTGTTTTTT. This translates into CASSWPGTEEEKLFF.